Listed below are T cell receptor beta chains from one sample, sequenced in a study of cytomegalovirus exposure and HLA in healthy donors. TCRdb's copy holds only in-frame clones and misses some; the assay was immunoSEQ multiplex PCR. The sample records approximately 290,000 clones, about four fifths being singletons. The specimen was PBMCs. The source of these receptors is a girl aged 2-10 years in good health and CMV-seronegative. Both conserved end residues are part of each CDR3. D genes are given only for firm matches. The size entry is marked missing in some rows and otherwise reads once, few, many or a size class.

V gene	clone size	D gene	J gene	CDR3 protein	CDR3 DNA
TRBV7-3	few	NA	TRBJ1-1	CASSGGQAEAFF	TGTGCCAGCAGCGGGGGACAAGCTGAAGCTTTCTTT
TRBV6-5	NA	TRBD2	TRBJ2-3	CASSYLLAGVEDTQYF	TGTGCCAGCAGTTACCTACTAGCGGGGGTCGAAGATACGCAGTATTTT
TRBV9	NA	NA	TRBJ2-3	CASSPAAGLSTDTQYF	TGTGCCAGCAGCCCAGCCGCGGGTCTCAGCACAGATACGCAGTATTTT
TRBV2	NA	NA	TRBJ1-5	CASRAGKHSNQPQHF	TGTGCCAGCAGGGCCGGGAAACATAGCAATCAGCCCCAGCATTTT
TRBV9	NA	TRBD2	TRBJ2-7	CASSVGGVAYEQYF	TGTGCCAGCAGCGTTGGGGGGGTCGCCTACGAGCAGTACTTC
TRBV6-1	NA	TRBD1	TRBJ1-6	CASSEDLYRGSSYNSPLHF	TGTGCCAGCAGTGAAGACCTTTACAGGGGTAGCTCCTATAATTCACCCCTCCACTTT
TRBV7-9	few	NA	TRBJ1-1	CASSLTSDRTRGTEAFF	TGTGCCAGCAGCCTTACGTCCGACAGGACAAGAGGCACTGAAGCTTTCTTT
TRBV6-5	NA	TRBD2	TRBJ2-5	CASSYSAGELETQYF	TGTGCCAGCAGTTACTCCGCGGGGGAATTGGAGACCCAGTACTTC
TRBV5-1	NA	TRBD2	TRBJ2-5	CASSLLRGGALETQYF	TGCGCCAGCAGCTTATTACGGGGGGGGGCTCTGGAGACCCAGTACTTC
TRBV7-7	NA	TRBD2	TRBJ2-5	CASSRTGGLAGVETQYF	TGTGCCAGCAGCCGAACGGGGGGACTAGCGGGGGTAGAGACCCAGTACTTC
TRBV30	NA	NA	TRBJ1-4	CAWSPWWGGNEKLFF	TGTGCCTGGAGCCCCTGGTGGGGGGGGAATGAAAAACTGTTTTTT
TRBV18	once	NA	TRBJ2-7	CASSGMKGNRQSTYEQYF	TGTGCCAGCTCAGGCATGAAGGGGAACCGTCAAAGTACCTACGAGCAGTACTTC
TRBV7-9	NA	TRBD1	TRBJ2-5	CSSSLNQGAEETQYF	TGTTCCAGCAGCCTAAACCAGGGGGCAGAAGAGACCCAGTACTTC
TRBV7-9	NA	NA	TRBJ1-2	CANAPSQEGYGYTF	TGTGCCAACGCACCATCACAGGAGGGATATGGCTACACCTTC
TRBV7-3	once	TRBD2	TRBJ2-3	CASSSQGLAIDTQYF	TGTGCCAGCAGCTCGCAGGGACTAGCGATAGATACGCAGTATTTT
TRBV28	NA	TRBD1	TRBJ2-2	CASSSGTEHTEELFF	TGTGCCAGCAGTTCCGGGACAGAGCACACCGAGGAGCTGTTTTTT
TRBV2	NA	NA	TRBJ1-3	CAVETGSSGNTIYF	TGTGCGGTAGAGACTGGAAGCTCTGGAAACACCATATATTTT
TRBV10-3	NA	NA	TRBJ2-1	CAINLGSPNEQFF	TGTGCCATCAATCTTGGGAGCCCCAATGAGCAGTTCTTC
TRBV29-1	NA	NA	TRBJ2-1	CSAGYDEQFF	TGCAGCGCCGGGTACGATGAGCAGTTCTTC
TRBV28	once	NA	TRBJ1-1	CASSSWGGDTEAFF	TGTGCCAGCAGTTCCTGGGGCGGGGACACTGAAGCTTTCTTT
TRBV5-4	NA	TRBD2	TRBJ2-7	CASSSGPGGYEQYF	TGTGCCAGCAGCTCGGGACCCGGGGGGTACGAGCAGTACTTC
TRBV9	few	NA	TRBJ1-4	CASSVEGRGEKLFF	TGTGCCAGCAGCGTCGAAGGGAGGGGTGAAAAACTGTTTTTT
TRBV2	NA	TRBD2	TRBJ2-7	CASRARLAGNYEQYF	TGTGCCAGCAGGGCCAGACTAGCGGGAAATTACGAGCAGTACTTC
TRBV4-2	NA	NA	TRBJ1-1	CASSQAPPAGTEAFF	TGTGCCAGCAGCCAAGCTCCTCCGGCGGGCACTGAAGCTTTCTTT
TRBV4-2	few	NA	TRBJ1-4	CASSQGGGPLEKLFF	TGTGCCAGCAGCCAAGGAGGAGGGCCACTTGAAAAACTGTTTTTT
TRBV16	NA	NA	TRBJ1-2	CASSRVDYNYGYTF	TGTGCCAGCAGCCGCGTCGATTACAACTATGGCTACACCTTC
TRBV7-7	NA	NA	TRBJ2-1	CASSYLPGTGNEQFF	TGTGCCAGCAGCTACCTCCCGGGTACTGGAAATGAGCAGTTCTTC
TRBV7-6	NA	TRBD1	TRBJ2-7	CASSAQGDPSYEQYF	TGTGCCAGCAGCGCTCAGGGGGATCCCTCCTACGAGCAGTACTTC
TRBV28	NA	NA	TRBJ2-7	CASNWGGRETYEQYF	TGTGCCAGCAATTGGGGAGGCAGGGAGACTTACGAGCAGTACTTC
TRBV5-6	NA	NA	TRBJ2-7	CASSPYPSGLEQYF	TGTGCCAGCAGCCCCTACCCGTCTGGTTTGGAGCAGTACTTC
TRBV28	NA	NA	TRBJ2-3	CASSFSVRVGTQYF	TGTGCCAGCAGTTTTTCCGTCCGGGTGGGTACGCAGTATTTT
TRBV12-5	NA	NA	TRBJ2-1	CASGLATSEQFF	TGTGCTAGTGGTTTGGCCACTTCTGAGCAGTTCTTC
TRBV6-1	NA	NA	TRBJ1-4	CATHSGLSEKLFF	TGTGCCACCCACTCAGGGCTTAGTGAAAAACTGTTTTTT
TRBV12-5	NA	TRBD1	TRBJ2-5	CASGLGGGAYAETQYF	TGTGCTAGTGGTTTGGGAGGGGGCGCCTACGCGGAGACCCAGTACTTC
TRBV29-1	NA	TRBD1	TRBJ1-6	CSVEWQGQGTYNSPLHF	TGCAGCGTTGAATGGCAGGGACAGGGAACGTATAATTCACCCCTCCACTTT
TRBV10-3	NA	NA	TRBJ2-7	CAISSTGEQYF	TGTGCCATCAGTTCGACAGGCGAGCAGTACTTC
TRBV29-1	NA	TRBD1	TRBJ2-5	CSVEKGAWETQYF	TGCAGCGTAGAGAAGGGGGCTTGGGAGACCCAGTACTTC
TRBV2	few	TRBD2	TRBJ2-3	CASRGTSGITDTQYF	TGTGCCAGCAGGGGGACTAGCGGGATCACAGATACGCAGTATTTT
TRBV4-1	NA	TRBD2	TRBJ2-7	CASSHTPGTSDEQYF	TGCGCCAGCAGCCATACCCCCGGGACTAGCGACGAGCAGTACTTC
TRBV2	NA	NA	TRBJ2-6	CASTTKTGANVLTF	TGTGCCAGCACTACTAAGACTGGGGCCAACGTCCTGACTTTC
TRBV5-1	NA	NA	TRBJ2-1	CASSLVGGPYNEQFF	TGCGCCAGCAGCTTGGTGGGTGGGCCCTACAATGAGCAGTTCTTC
TRBV23-1	NA	NA	TRBJ2-1	CASSRWGGEQFF	TGCGCCAGCAGTCGTTGGGGCGGTGAGCAGTTCTTC
TRBV18	NA	TRBD1	TRBJ2-7	CASSEGQGGSYEQYF	TGTGCCAGCTCAGAGGGACAGGGGGGCTCCTACGAGCAGTACTTC
TRBV19	NA	NA	TRBJ1-1	CASSIRGVTEAFF	TGTGCCAGTAGTATAAGGGGTGTCACTGAAGCTTTCTTT
TRBV16	NA	NA	TRBJ1-2	CASSQEVYGYTF	TGTGCCAGCAGCCAAGAGGTTTATGGCTACACCTTC
TRBV10-1	NA	NA	TRBJ2-2	CASDRQVGPGELFF	TGCGCCAGCGACCGGCAGGTCGGTCCCGGGGAGCTGTTTTTT
TRBV10-3	few	TRBD2	TRBJ2-3	CAISGLAGGLSTDTQYF	TGTGCCATCAGTGGACTAGCGGGAGGTTTATCGACAGATACGCAGTATTTT